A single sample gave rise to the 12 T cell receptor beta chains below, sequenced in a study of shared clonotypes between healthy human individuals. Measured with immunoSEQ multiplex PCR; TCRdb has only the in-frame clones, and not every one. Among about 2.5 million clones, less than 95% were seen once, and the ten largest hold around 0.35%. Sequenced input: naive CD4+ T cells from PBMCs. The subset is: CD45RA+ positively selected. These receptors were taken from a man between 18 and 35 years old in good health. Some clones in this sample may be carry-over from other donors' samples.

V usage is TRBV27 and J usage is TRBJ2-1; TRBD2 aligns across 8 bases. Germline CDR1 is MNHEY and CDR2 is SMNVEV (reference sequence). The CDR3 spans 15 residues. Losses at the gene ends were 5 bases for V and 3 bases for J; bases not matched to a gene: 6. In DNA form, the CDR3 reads TGTGCCAGCAGTCTGACTAGCGCCATCTACAATGAGCAGTTCTTC. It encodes CASSLTSAIYNEQFF.

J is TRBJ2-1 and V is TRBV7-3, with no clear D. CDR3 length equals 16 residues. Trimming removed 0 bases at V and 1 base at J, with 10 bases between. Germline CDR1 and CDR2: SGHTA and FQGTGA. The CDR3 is CASSLTPQLSYNEQFF. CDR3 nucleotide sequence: TGTGCCAGCAGCTTAACGCCTCAGTTGTCCTACAATGAGCAGTTCTTC.

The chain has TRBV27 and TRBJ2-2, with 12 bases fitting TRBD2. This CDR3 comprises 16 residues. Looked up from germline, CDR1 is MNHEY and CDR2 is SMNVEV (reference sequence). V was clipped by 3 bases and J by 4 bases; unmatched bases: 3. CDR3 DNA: TGTGCCAGCAGTTTTCTAGCGGGAGGGCCCACCGGGGAGCTGTTTTTT. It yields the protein CASSFLAGGPTGELFF.

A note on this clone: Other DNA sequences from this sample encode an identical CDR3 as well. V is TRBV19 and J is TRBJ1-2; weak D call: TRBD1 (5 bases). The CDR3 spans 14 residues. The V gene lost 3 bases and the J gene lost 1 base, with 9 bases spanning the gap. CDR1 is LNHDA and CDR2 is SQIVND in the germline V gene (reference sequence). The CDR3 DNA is TGTGCCAGTAGTATCGGGACCGTTAACTATGGCTACACCTTC. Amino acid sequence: CASSIGTVNYGYTF.

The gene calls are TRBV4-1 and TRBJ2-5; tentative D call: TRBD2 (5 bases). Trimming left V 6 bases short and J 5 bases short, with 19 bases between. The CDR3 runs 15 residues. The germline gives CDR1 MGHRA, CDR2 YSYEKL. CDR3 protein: CASRPPAAWEETQYF. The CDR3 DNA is TGCGCCAGCAGACCCCCCGCCGCCTGGGAGGAGACCCAGTACTTC.

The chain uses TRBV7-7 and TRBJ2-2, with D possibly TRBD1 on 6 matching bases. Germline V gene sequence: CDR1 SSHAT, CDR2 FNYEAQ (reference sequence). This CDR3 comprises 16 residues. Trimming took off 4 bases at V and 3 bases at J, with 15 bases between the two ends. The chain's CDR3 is CASSSGQSRYTGELFF. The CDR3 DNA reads TGTGCCAGCAGCTCCGGACAGTCCCGGTACACCGGGGAGCTGTTTTTT.

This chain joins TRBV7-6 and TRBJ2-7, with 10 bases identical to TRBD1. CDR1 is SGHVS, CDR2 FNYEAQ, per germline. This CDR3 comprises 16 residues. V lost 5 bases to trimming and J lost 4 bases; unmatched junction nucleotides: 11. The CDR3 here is CASSQSQRTGGYEQYF. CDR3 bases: TGTGCCAGCAGCCAATCTCAGCGGACAGGGGGATACGAGCAGTACTTC.

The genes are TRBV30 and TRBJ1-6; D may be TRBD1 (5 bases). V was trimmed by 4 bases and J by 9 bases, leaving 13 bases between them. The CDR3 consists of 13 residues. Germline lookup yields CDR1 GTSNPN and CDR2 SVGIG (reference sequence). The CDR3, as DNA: TGTGCCTGGAACGATCACGGGGGTTCACCCCTCCACTTT. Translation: CAWNDHGGSPLHF. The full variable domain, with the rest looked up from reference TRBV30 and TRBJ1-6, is SQTIHQWPATLVQPVGSPLSLECTVEGTSNPNLYWYRQAAGRGLQLLFYSVGIGQISSEVPQNLSASRPQDRQFILSSKKLLLSDSGFYLCAWNDHGGSPLHFGNGTRLTVT.

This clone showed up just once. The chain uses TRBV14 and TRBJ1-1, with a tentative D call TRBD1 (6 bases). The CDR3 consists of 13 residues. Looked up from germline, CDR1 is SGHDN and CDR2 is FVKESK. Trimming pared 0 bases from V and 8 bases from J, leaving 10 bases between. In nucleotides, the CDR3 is TGTGCCAGCAGCCAAGATCTCAGGGGAGAAGCTTTCTTT. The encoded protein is CASSQDLRGEAFF.

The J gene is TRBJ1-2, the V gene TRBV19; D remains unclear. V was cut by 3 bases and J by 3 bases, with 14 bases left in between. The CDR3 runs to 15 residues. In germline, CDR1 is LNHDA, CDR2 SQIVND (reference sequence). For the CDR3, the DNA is TGTGCCAGTAGTATTACGGAGGTTAGAGACTATGGCTACACCTTC. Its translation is CASSITEVRDYGYTF.

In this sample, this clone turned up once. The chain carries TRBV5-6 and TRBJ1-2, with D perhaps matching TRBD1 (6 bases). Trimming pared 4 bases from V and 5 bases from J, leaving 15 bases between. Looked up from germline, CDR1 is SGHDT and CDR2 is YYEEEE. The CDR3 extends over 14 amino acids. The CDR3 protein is CASSLKQGSYGYTF. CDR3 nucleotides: TGTGCCAGCAGCCTTAAACAGGGAAGTTATGGCTACACCTTC. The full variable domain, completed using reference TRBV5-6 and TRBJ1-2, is DAGVTQSPTHLIKTRGQQVTLRCSPKSGHDTVSWYQQALGQGPQFIFQYYEEEERQRGNFPDRFSGHQFPNYSSELNVNALLLGDSALYLCASSLKQGSYGYTFGSGTRLTVV.

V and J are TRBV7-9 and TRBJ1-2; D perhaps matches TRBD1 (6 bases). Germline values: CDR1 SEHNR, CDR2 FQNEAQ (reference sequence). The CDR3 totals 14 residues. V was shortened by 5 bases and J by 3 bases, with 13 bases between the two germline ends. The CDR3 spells CASSTGAGDYGYTF. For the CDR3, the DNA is TGTGCCAGCAGCACCGGGGCAGGGGACTATGGCTACACCTTC.